A selection of T cell receptor beta chains follows, all from one sample in a study of blood T cells in healthy people across ages. TCRdb re-analysed the 5' RACE reads in MiXCR, keeping a single row per CDR3 protein. The sample contains about a million distinct CDR3 sequences, 51% of which appear only once. What was sequenced was blood. The receptors were gathered from a woman aged 60-75 years in good health. Both conserved end residues are part of each CDR3. Some rows have no size entry. The others give once, few or many, or a class for an expanded clone.

size | V | CDR3
few | TRBV13 | CASSLEGEGPYEQYF
NA | TRBV6-5 | CASSYSGVGTDTQYF
NA | TRBV20-1 | CSARGRELLDEQFF
NA | TRBV3-1 | CASSQGSLHSYTF
NA | TRBV28 | CASSRVGTGGRQPQHF
few | TRBV6-5 | CASSYSNVGNEQFF
few | TRBV2 | CASSVRAGGYNEQFF
NA | TRBV5-6 | CAGSGAGDLSLAKNIQYF
many | TRBV21-1 | CASSKEGGDRGCGTHFPDTQYF
few | TRBV7-9 | CASSAESSTQYF
NA | TRBV12-3/TRBV12-4 | CAGSLYPIGYEQYF
few | TRBV6-5 | CASSYGAGAPFEYNEQFF
NA | TRBV28 | CASSSLPGTGITEAFF
once | TRBV20-1 | CSAPGLASYNEQFF
few | TRBV27 | CASSPSEGEYTDTQYF
few | TRBV12-3/TRBV12-4 | CASSHSSGSNEQFF
NA | TRBV29-1 | CSVRNRSANEKLFF
NA | TRBV20-1 | CSARPLASGRSYEQYF
few | TRBV5-1 | CACRESLEGYTF
NA | TRBV21-1 | CASKGTSDTQYF
NA | TRBV5-1 | CASSWGGNNQPQHF
NA | TRBV7-9 | CASRGTDSYEQYF
NA | TRBV4-1 | CASSRDSLGTAIGEQYF
NA | TRBV29-1 | CSASGLYNEQYF
NA | TRBV20-1 | CSAGAGFELASEQYF
few | TRBV3-1 | CASSQEADNEQFF
NA | TRBV13 | CASSSRRTGGAAKLFF
NA | TRBV5-1 | CASSYSGSFSYEQYF